The sample holds one count of the clone carrying this T cell receptor beta chain. The source of the sample is a study of cytomegalovirus exposure and HLA in healthy donors. Overall study context: One earlier analysis, a look at some 180 million T cells, found some 110 million unique TCR beta sequences.

V gave up 1 base and J gave up 5 bases, with 11 bases separating them. The CDR3 is 14 residues long. Germline CDR1 reads LNHNV; CDR2 reads YYDKDF (reference sequence). A multiplex PCR was run with 60 Vbeta primers and 13 Jbeta primers. The data were produced by immunoSEQ multiplex PCR, yet TCRdb's version contains in-frame clones alone and is incomplete. The table includes 100,000 to 150,000 clones, approximately 80% detected once. The TCR was taken from a woman in her thirties or forties in good health and CMV-seronegative. V usage is TRBV15 and J usage is TRBJ1-1, with a possible D match to TRBD1 (5 bases). Input material: PBMCs. DNA for the CDR3: TGTGCCACCAGCAGAGGTGGGGGGTTGACTGAAGCTTTCTTT. Translation: CATSRGGGLTEAFF.